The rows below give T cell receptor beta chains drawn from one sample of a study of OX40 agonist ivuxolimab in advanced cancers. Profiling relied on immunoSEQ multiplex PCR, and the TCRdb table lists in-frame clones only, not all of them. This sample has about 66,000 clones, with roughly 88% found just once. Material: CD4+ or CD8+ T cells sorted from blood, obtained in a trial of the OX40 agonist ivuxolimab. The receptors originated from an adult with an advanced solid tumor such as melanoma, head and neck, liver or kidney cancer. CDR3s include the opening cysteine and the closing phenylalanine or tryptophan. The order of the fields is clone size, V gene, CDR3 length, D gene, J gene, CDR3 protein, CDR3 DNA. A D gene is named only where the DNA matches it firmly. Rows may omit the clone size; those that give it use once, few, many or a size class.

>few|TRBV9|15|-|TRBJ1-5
CASDPGSGGNQPQHF
TGTGCCAGCGACCCCGGGAGCGGAGGGAATCAGCCCCAGCATTTT
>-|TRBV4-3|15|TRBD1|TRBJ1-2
CASSQPGTGLYGYTF
TGCGCCAGCAGCCAACCCGGGACAGGTCTCTATGGCTACACCTTC
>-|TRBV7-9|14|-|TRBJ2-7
CASSSPGTDYEQYF
TGTGCCAGCAGCTCCCCGGGGACCGACTACGAGCAGTACTTC
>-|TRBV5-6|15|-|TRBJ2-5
CASSLATGHGETQYF
TGTGCCAGCAGCTTAGCGACAGGCCATGGGGAGACCCAGTACTTC
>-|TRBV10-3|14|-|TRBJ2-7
CAISPGVDSYEQYF
TGTGCCATCAGTCCGGGGGTGGACTCCTACGAGCAGTACTTC
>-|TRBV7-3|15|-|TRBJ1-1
CASSLTPQGETEAFF
TGTGCCAGCAGCTTAACACCCCAGGGCGAGACTGAAGCTTTCTTT
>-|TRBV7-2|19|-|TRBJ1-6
CASSLALVVGSSYNSPLHF
TGTGCCAGCAGCTTAGCTTTAGTTGTGGGGAGCTCCTATAATTCACCCCTCCACTTT
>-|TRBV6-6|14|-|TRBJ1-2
CASSRTARFYGYTF
TGTGCCAGCAGCCGGACAGCCCGCTTCTATGGCTACACCTTC
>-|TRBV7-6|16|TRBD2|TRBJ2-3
CASSLPSGGPTDTQYF
TGTGCCAGCAGCCTACCTAGCGGGGGGCCCACAGATACGCAGTATTTT
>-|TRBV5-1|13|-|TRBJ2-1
CASSFLGLNEQFF
TGCGCCAGCAGCTTTTTAGGTCTCAATGAGCAGTTCTTC
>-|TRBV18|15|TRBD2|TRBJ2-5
CASSPRLAGEGTQYF
TGTGCCAGCTCCCCCCGGCTAGCGGGGGAAGGGACCCAGTACTTC
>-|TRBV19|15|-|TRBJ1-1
CASSYRVETNTEAFF
TGTGCCAGTAGCTACAGGGTGGAGACGAACACTGAAGCTTTCTTT
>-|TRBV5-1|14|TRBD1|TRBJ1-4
CASKLTGNNEKLFF
TGCGCCAGCAAACTGACAGGGAATAATGAAAAACTGTTTTTT
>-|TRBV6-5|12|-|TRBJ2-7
CASTQLMGEQYF
TGTGCCAGCACCCAATTAATGGGGGAGCAGTACTTC
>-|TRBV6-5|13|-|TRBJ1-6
CASSYTGNSPLHF
TGTGCCAGCAGTTATACAGGAAATTCACCCCTCCACTTT
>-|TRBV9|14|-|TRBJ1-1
CASSVGTKDTEAFF
TGTGCCAGCAGCGTCGGGACAAAAGACACTGAAGCTTTCTTT
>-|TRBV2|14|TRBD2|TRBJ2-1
CASTRTSGNNEQFF
TGTGCCAGCACCCGGACTAGCGGAAACAATGAGCAGTTCTTC
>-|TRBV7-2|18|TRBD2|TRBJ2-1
CASSFALFSGGVRNEQFF
TGTGCCAGCAGCTTCGCCTTATTTAGCGGGGGAGTTAGGAATGAGCAGTTCTTC